These 4 T cell receptor beta chains came from one sample sequenced in a study of blood T cell repertoires in COVID-19. This table comes from immunoSEQ multiplex PCR, and its TCRdb copy is limited to in-frame clones, with some not included. The profile shows some 170,000 clones, around 84% of them singletons. Source material: PBMCs or T cells enriched from blood (not recorded which). The receptors originated from a man aged 50-59 years who had recovered from COVID-19.

The chain couples TRBV2 to TRBJ2-4; 7 nucleotides match TRBD2. V was pared by 6 bases and J by 1 base, with 9 bases of the junction left unmatched. The CDR3 runs 16 residues. In germline, CDR1 is SNHLY, CDR2 FYNNEI. The CDR3 region is CASREHSGGAKNIQYF. CDR3 bases: TGTGCCAGCAGGGAACACTCCGGGGGGGCCAAAAACATTCAGTACTTC.

The CDR3 nucleotides are TGTGCCAGCAGTGAAATTTTGCGAAACACTGAAGCTTTCTTT. Protein product: CASSEILRNTEAFF. The chain recombines TRBV6-1 with TRBJ1-1; D is uncertain. V was trimmed by 2 bases and J by 2 bases, leaving 9 bases between them. The germline CDR1 and CDR2 sequences are MNHNS and SASEGT. CDR3 size: 14 residues.

This clone has a single count. The gene calls are TRBV2 and TRBJ1-1; no definite D call. V gave up 1 base and J gave up 2 bases, with 11 bases separating them. There are 15 residues in the CDR3. Germline CDR1 reads SNHLY; CDR2 reads FYNNEI. CDR3 in DNA: TGTGCCAGCAGTGAAGACCGTGTGCTAAACACTGAAGCTTTCTTT. Its protein product is CASSEDRVLNTEAFF.

The chain combines TRBV5-1 with TRBJ1-3; D is uncertain. The V end was cut by 4 bases, the J end by 4 bases, with 15 bases between. This CDR3 comprises 15 residues. Germline CDR1 and CDR2: SGHRS and YFSETQ. The CDR3 region is CASSSGRVSGNTIYF. CDR3 sequence (DNA): TGCGCCAGCAGCAGTGGTCGGGTATCGGGAAACACCATATATTTT.